The sequence of this TCR beta chain was determined in a study of human T cells and chemical hapten exposure. Study summary: Yields of TCR per sample differed, chiefly owing to small differences in pooled library volume. Overall study findings and caveats: After DPC sensitization, TCRs above 1 in 1000 frequency showed no change.

This clonotype was counted ten times or more. The antigen is unknown. In the study's own analysis: Between roughly 20,000 and 690,600 TCRs appeared in each sample, and the median stood at roughly 100,000. TCRdb called the RACE reads again in MiXCR, with one record for every CDR3 protein. The V and J calls follow TCRdb's processing rather than the paper's. The data contain more than 300,000 distinct CDR3 sequences, 4.5% to 5.5% of them singletons. As to time point: pre-sensitization, week 0. Stated treatment: therapeutic diphenylcyclopropenone sensitization with weekly scalp DPC. Donation of samples came from alopecia patients who were 18 to 70 years old and suitable for DPC. Trimming shortened V by 3 bases and J by 2 bases, and 11 bases separated the two germline ends. The CDR3 has 14 residues. Germline CDR1 is KGHSH and CDR2 is LQKENI.

The J gene is TRBJ2-7, the V gene TRBV18; D call uncertain. Sequencing was performed on whole blood, taken in connection with sensitization to the hapten diphenylcyclopropenone (DPC). The clonotype originates from a woman aged 45-60 years with alopecia areata. Some clones in this sample may be carry-over from other donors' samples. Written as DNA, the CDR3 is TGTGCCAGCTCACCGTGGCCCTCACCCTACGAGCAGTACTTC. It encodes CASSPWPSPYEQYF. Drawing the rest from reference TRBV18 and TRBJ2-7, the complete variable domain is NAGVMQNPRHLVRRRGQEARLRCSPMKGHSHVYWYRQLPEEGLKFMVYLQKENIIDESGMPKERFSAEFPKEGPSILRIQQVVRGDSAAYFCASSPWPSPYEQYFGPGTRLTVT.